Listed here are 20 T cell receptor beta chains from one sample, sequenced in a study of blood T cell repertoires in COVID-19. The protocol was immunoSEQ multiplex PCR, while the TCRdb copy is restricted to in-frame clones and leaves out a portion. The table shows about 270,000 clones, with about 83% occurring only once. Sequenced: peripheral blood. Source of these receptors: a woman older than 75 with COVID-19, enrolled during active disease.

This chain links TRBV6-5 with TRBJ2-1, with 7 bases matching TRBD1. This CDR3 region has 15 residues. In germline, CDR1 is MNHEY, CDR2 SVGAGI. The junction had 4 bases not matched to a gene; V was cut back by 5 bases and J by 0 bases. The CDR3 sequence: CASSKGASSYNEQFF. The CDR3 bases are TGTGCCAGCAGTAAGGGGGCGAGCTCCTACAATGAGCAGTTCTTC.

The rearrangement links TRBV10-3 to TRBJ2-3; a possible D gene is TRBD2 (6 bases). The CDR3 contains 17 residues. Germline V gene data show CDR1 as ENHRY and CDR2 as SYGVKD. The germline V and J ends were trimmed by 2 bases and 0 bases, with 15 bases remaining between them. CDR3 sequence (DNA): TGTGCCATCAGTGAGACACTGGGGGGTACTAGCACAGATACGCAGTATTTT. Protein product: CAISETLGGTSTDTQYF.

The chain carries TRBV5-1 and TRBJ1-5; 8 positions agree with TRBD1. The CDR3 extends over 15 amino acids. Unmatched junction bases numbered 8, after V lost 4 bases and J lost 5 bases. The germline gives CDR1 SGHRS, CDR2 YFSETQ. In nucleotides, the CDR3 is TGCGCCAGCAGCCCCCGGACAGGGTCAGATCAGCCCCAGCATTTT. The encoded protein is CASSPRTGSDQPQHF.

The rearrangement joins TRBV5-6 to TRBJ1-2; possible D gene TRBD1, 5 bases. CDR3 length: 14 amino acids. With 0 bases removed from V and 8 bases from J, the gap between germline ends came to 14 bases. CDR1 and CDR2 from the germline V gene are SGHDT and YYEEEE. CDR3 region: CASSLASGGIGYTF. The CDR3, as DNA: TGTGCCAGCAGCTTGGCCTCGGGGGGGATCGGCTACACCTTC.

The V call is TRBV11-2, the J call TRBJ2-3; a weak D match, TRBD2 (5 bases). The CDR3 is 14 residues long. V shed 5 bases and J shed 4 bases, with 13 bases lying between them. Germline V gene sequence: CDR1 SGHAT, CDR2 FQNNGV. CDR3 nucleotides: TGTGCCAGCAGCATGGGTTCGAGGGCAGATACGCAGTATTTT. Its translation: CASSMGSRADTQYF.

The chain joins TRBV6-5 to TRBJ2-5; 11 bases line up with TRBD2. The V segment lost 11 bases and the J segment 4 bases; nucleotides outside the gene matches: 9. Germline CDR1 is MNHEY and CDR2 is SVGAGI. The CDR3 consists of 14 residues. Written as DNA, the CDR3 is TGTGCCGGGATAGCGGGGGGGCCGGGAGAGACCCAGTACTTC. Protein: CAGIAGGPGETQYF.

The J gene is TRBJ1-5, the V gene TRBV5-1, with D perhaps TRBD1 (6 bases). V was clipped by 4 bases and J by 0 bases, with 11 bases between them. The CDR3 runs to 15 residues. CDR1 and CDR2 (germline): SGHRS, YFSETQ. CDR3 in DNA: TGCGCCAGCAGCCCGGGAGGGGGTAGCAATCAGCCCCAGCATTTT. Translating gives CASSPGGGSNQPQHF.

The chain uses TRBV20-1 and TRBJ1-2, with TRBD1 as a possible D gene (6 bases). The V gene's germline CDR1 is DFQATT and CDR2 SNEGSKA (reference sequence). The V end lost 3 bases, the J end lost 4 bases, and 12 bases lay between the germline ends. The CDR3 is made up of 13 amino acids. Here the CDR3 DNA reads TGCAGTGCTAGTGTGGGGGCGCCCTATGGCTACACCTTC. Its translation is CSASVGAPYGYTF.

V gene TRBV16 combines with J gene TRBJ1-3; D gene uncertain. Trimming shortened V by 4 bases and J by 0 bases, and 16 bases separated the two germline ends. CDR1 and CDR2 (germline): KGHSY, FQNENV. The CDR3 spans 17 residues. As DNA, the CDR3 is TGTGCCAGCAGCCCGACAAGGTCACGATCCTCTGGAAACACCATATATTTT. Translating it yields CASSPTRSRSSGNTIYF.

The chain joins TRBV7-9 to TRBJ1-2; TRBD1 might be the D (6 bases). Trimming shortened V by 2 bases and J by 0 bases, and 13 bases separated the two germline ends. The CDR3 extends over 16 amino acids. Germline V gene lookup returns CDR1 SEHNR and CDR2 FQNEAQ (reference sequence). CDR3 nucleotide sequence: TGTGCCAGCAGCTTATCGAGGGGGAACGCTAACTATGGCTACACCTTC. It specifies CASSLSRGNANYGYTF.

V and J are TRBV27 and TRBJ1-1; D unclear. V was cut by 5 bases and J by 5 bases, with 18 bases left in between. CDR3 length: 15 amino acids. From germline, CDR1 is MNHEY and CDR2 SMNVEV (reference sequence). The CDR3: CASSIWEVVGTEAFF. CDR3 coding DNA: TGTGCCAGCAGTATTTGGGAGGTTGTAGGGACTGAAGCTTTCTTT.

The chain is built from TRBV5-1 and TRBJ1-1, with D tentatively TRBD1 (5 bases). The V end lost 6 bases, the J end lost 1 base, and 10 bases lay between the germline ends. This CDR3 is 13 amino acids long. Germline CDR1 reads SGHRS; CDR2 reads YFSETQ. CDR3 amino acids: CASTDRQNTEAFF. The CDR3, as DNA: TGCGCCAGCACAGACAGACAGAACACTGAAGCTTTCTTT.

The chain combines TRBV5-1 with TRBJ2-3; D unclear. The germline CDR1 and CDR2 sequences are SGHRS and YFSETQ. Trimming removed 5 bases from V and 10 bases from J, with 20 bases in between. The CDR3 has 14 amino acids. Here the CDR3 DNA reads TGCGCCAGCAGGCAGTCCTCCTCGCCCGGAGCGCAGTATTTT. Encoded protein: CASRQSSSPGAQYF.

The chain combines TRBV30 with TRBJ1-1; no clear D. The germline gives CDR1 GTSNPN, CDR2 SVGIG (reference sequence). This CDR3 spans 14 amino acids. V was clipped by 0 bases and J by 1 base, with 9 bases between them. The CDR3 DNA follows: TGTGCCTGGAGTGTACCCGGGTCGAACACTGAAGCTTTCTTT. Amino acids: CAWSVPGSNTEAFF.

The chain carries TRBV18 and TRBJ1-5; 10 bases are shared with TRBD1. This CDR3 is 15 amino acids long. V dropped 4 bases and J dropped 7; count of bases not matched to a gene: 7. The germline V gene has CDR1 KGHSH and CDR2 LQKENI. CDR3 nucleotide sequence: TGTGCCAGCTCACTGGGACAGGGGATTGAACAGCCCCAGCATTTT. Translating gives CASSLGQGIEQPQHF.

The chain carries TRBV5-1 and TRBJ1-6; 9 bases map to TRBD1. The V gene end was trimmed by 3 bases and the J gene end by 10 bases; junction bases not matched to a gene: 11. This CDR3 is 16 amino acids long. CDR1 is SGHRS and CDR2 is YFSETQ in the germline V gene. DNA of the CDR3: TGCGCCAGCAGCTCGGGACAGGGAGATGTGGGCTCACCCCTCCACTTT. This encodes CASSSGQGDVGSPLHF.

The count of this clone is one. The V gene is TRBV7-9, the J gene TRBJ1-2; D is perhaps TRBD1 (6 bases). The CDR3 is 14 residues long. Deletions cut 1 base from V and 5 bases from J, with 11 bases between. Germline V gene lookup returns CDR1 SEHNR and CDR2 FQNEAQ (reference sequence). DNA of the CDR3: TGTGCCAGCAGCTTAGATGGGGGGGCGTATGGCTACACCTTC. Its translation is CASSLDGGAYGYTF.

The chain recombines TRBV10-3 with TRBJ2-1, with D maybe TRBD2 (6 bases). V gave up 7 bases and J gave up 2 bases, with 12 bases separating them. Germline V gene data show CDR1 as ENHRY and CDR2 as SYGVKD. The CDR3 is 14 residues long. The CDR3 DNA reads as TGTGCCATCACTAATGGGGGGACCTACAATGAGCAGTTCTTC. Residues: CAITNGGTYNEQFF.

This chain connects TRBV28 to TRBJ2-7, with a tentative D call TRBD2 (5 bases). CDR1 MDHEN and CDR2 SYDVKM come from the germline V gene. This CDR3 has 12 residues. The germline V and J ends were trimmed by 7 bases and 4 bases, with 11 bases remaining between them. The CDR3 DNA reads TGTGCCAGCACCACAAGAGGGTACGAGCAGTACTTC. This codes for CASTTRGYEQYF.

The chain joins TRBV5-1 to TRBJ1-3, with 9 bases fitting TRBD1. Germline CDR1 and CDR2: SGHRS and YFSETQ. Losses at the gene ends were 3 bases for V and 0 bases for J; bases not matched to a gene: 10. The CDR3 length is 18 residues. CDR3 amino acids: CASSSGTGFSLSGNTIYF. The DNA for the CDR3 is TGCGCCAGCAGCTCCGGGACAGGGTTCTCACTCTCTGGAAACACCATATATTTT. The full variable domain, rest sourced from reference TRBV5-1 and TRBJ1-3, is KAGVTQTPRYLIKTRGQQVTLSCSPISGHRSVSWYQQTPGQGLQFLFEYFSETQRNKGNFPGRFSGRQFSNSRSEMNVSTLELGDSALYLCASSSGTGFSLSGNTIYFGEGSWLTVV.